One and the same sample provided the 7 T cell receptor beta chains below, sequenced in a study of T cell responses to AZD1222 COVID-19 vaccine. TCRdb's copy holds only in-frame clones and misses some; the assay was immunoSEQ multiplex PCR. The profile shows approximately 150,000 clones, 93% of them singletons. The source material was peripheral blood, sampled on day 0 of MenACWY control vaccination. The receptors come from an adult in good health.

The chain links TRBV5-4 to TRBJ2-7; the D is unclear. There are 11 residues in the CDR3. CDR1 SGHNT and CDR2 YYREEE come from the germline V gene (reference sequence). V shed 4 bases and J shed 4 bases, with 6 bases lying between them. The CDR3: CASSPFYEQYF. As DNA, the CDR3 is TGTGCCAGCAGCCCGTTTTACGAGCAGTACTTC.

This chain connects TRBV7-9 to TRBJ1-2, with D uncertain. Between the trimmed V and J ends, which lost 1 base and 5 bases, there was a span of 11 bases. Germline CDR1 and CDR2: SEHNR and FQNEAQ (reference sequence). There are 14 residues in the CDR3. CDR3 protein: CASSLVGVTYGYTF. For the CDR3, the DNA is TGTGCCAGCAGCTTAGTCGGTGTAACGTATGGCTACACCTTC.

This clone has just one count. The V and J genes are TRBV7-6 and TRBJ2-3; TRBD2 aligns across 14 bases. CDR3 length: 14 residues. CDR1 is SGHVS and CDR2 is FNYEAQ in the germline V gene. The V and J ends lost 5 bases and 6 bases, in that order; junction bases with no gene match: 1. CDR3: CASSRLAGGDTQYF. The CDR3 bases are TGTGCCAGCAGCCGACTAGCGGGAGGGGATACGCAGTATTTT.

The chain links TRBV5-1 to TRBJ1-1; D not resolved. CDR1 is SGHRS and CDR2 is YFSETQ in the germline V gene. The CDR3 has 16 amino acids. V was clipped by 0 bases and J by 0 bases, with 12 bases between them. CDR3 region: CASSLGPGNLNTEAFF. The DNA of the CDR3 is TGCGCCAGCAGCTTGGGGCCCGGGAACCTGAACACTGAAGCTTTCTTT.

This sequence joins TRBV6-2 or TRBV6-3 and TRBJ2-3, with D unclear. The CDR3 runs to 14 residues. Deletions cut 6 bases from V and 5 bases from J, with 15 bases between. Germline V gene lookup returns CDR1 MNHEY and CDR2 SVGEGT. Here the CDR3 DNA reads TGTGCCAGCAGCAACAGCGTTCGGCAAGATACGCAGTATTTT. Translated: CASSNSVRQDTQYF.

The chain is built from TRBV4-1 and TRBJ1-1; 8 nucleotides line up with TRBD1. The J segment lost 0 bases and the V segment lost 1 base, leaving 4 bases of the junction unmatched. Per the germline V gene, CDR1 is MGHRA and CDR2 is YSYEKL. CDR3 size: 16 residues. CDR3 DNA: TGCGCCAGCAGCCAAGTGGCAGGGGGCATGAACACTGAAGCTTTCTTT. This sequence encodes CASSQVAGGMNTEAFF.

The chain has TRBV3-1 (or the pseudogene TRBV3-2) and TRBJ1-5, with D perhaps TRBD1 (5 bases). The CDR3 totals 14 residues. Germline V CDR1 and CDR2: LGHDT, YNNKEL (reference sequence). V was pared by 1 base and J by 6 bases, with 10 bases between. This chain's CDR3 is CASSQGGSSQPQHF. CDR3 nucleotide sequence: TGTGCCAGCAGCCAAGGGGGGTCATCTCAGCCCCAGCATTTT.